This T cell receptor beta chain was sequenced during a study of T cells in Graves' hyperthyroidism and ophthalmopathy. Study outcomes and limitations: A median approximately 6.5 months before onset, the model predicted ophthalmopathy.

A word on this clonotype: Antigen unknown.

CDR1 is SGHRS, CDR2 YFSETQ, per germline. With 3 bases clipped from V and 9 bases from J, the junction kept 9 bases outside the gene matches. There are 16 residues in the CDR3. Each diagnosis was grounded in clinical symptoms, serum thyroxine and TRAb, thyroid ultrasound, and orbital computed tomography. Blood was sampled at initial diagnosis of hyperthyroidism, prior to onset of any ophthalmopathy symptoms. RNA transcripts served as the template for amplifying TCR beta CDR3 regions. Researchers ran a first-round RT-PCR on the TCR CDR3 using the HTBI primer set. TCRdb ran MiXCR on the multiplex PCR reads and lists one entry per CDR3 protein. The sample yields about 290,000 distinct CDR3 sequences, about 15% seen once.

Sequenced sample: blood. The V and J genes are TRBV5-1 and TRBJ2-1, with 13 bases lining up with TRBD2. The sequence came from a woman aged 50 to 65 with Graves' hyperthyroidism that later progressed to Graves' ophthalmopathy. CDR3 sequence: CASSSRTSGSAVEQFF. CDR3 bases: TGCGCCAGCAGCTCAAGGACTAGCGGGAGTGCGGTTGAGCAGTTCTTC.